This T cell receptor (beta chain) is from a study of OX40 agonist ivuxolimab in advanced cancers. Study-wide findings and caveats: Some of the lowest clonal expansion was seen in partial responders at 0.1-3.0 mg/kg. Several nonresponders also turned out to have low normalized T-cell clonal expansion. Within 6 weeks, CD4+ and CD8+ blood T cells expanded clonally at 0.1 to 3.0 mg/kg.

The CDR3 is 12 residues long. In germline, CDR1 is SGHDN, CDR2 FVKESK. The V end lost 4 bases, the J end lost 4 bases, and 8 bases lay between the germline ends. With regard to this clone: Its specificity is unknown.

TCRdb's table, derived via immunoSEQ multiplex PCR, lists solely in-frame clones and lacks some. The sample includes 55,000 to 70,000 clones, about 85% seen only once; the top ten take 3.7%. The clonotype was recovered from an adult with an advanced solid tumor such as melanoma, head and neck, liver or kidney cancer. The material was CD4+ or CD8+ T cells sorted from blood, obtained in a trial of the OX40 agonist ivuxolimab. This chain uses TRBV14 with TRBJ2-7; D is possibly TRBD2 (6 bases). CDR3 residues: CASSLGTYEQYF. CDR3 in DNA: TGTGCCAGCAGCCTGGGGACTTACGAGCAGTACTTC.